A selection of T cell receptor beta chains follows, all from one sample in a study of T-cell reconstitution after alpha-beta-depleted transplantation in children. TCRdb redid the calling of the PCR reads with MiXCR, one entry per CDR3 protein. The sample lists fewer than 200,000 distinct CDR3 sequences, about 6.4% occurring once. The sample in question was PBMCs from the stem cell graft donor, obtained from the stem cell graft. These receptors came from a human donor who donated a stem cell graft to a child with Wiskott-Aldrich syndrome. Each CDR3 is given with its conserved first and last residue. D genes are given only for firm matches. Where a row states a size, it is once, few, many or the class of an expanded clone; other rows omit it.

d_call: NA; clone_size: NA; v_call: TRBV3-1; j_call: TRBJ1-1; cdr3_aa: CASSQDGTEAFF; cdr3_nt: TGTGCCAGCAGCCAAGATGGCACTGAAGCTTTCTTT
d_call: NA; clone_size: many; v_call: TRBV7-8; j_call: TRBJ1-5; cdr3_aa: CASSLKDNQPQHF; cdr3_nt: TGTGCCAGCAGCTTGAAGGACAATCAGCCCCAGCATTTT
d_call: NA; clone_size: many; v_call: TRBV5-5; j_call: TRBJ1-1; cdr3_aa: CASSLFSAMNTEAFF; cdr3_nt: TGTGCCAGCAGCTTGTTTAGCGCGATGAACACTGAAGCTTTCTTT
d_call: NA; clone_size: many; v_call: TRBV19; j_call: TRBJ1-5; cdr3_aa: CASSPLNRGNQPQHF; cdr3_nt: TGTGCCAGTAGTCCCCTTAATAGGGGCAATCAGCCCCAGCATTTT
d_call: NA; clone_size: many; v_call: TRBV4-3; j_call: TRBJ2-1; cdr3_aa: CASSQDLGGGAINEQFF; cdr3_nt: TGCGCCAGCAGCCAAGATCTTGGGGGGGGCGCAATCAATGAGCAGTTCTTC
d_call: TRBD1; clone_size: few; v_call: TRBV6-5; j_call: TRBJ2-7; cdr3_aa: CASSLTGGEQYF; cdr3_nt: TGTGCCAGCAGTTTGACAGGGGGCGAGCAGTACTTC
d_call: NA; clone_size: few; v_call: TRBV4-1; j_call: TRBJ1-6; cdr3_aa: CASSQDLGGNSPLHF; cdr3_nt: TGCGCCAGCAGCCAAGATTTAGGGGGGAATTCACCCCTCCACTTT
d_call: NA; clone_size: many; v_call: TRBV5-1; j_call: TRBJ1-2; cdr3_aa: CASSLGGMSNYGYTF; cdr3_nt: TGCGCCAGCAGCTTGGGGGGGATGTCTAACTATGGCTACACCTTC
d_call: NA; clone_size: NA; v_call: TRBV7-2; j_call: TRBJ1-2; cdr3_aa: CASSLEGQRGGYTF; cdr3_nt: TGTGCCAGCAGCTTAGAGGGCCAGAGGGGTGGCTACACCTTC
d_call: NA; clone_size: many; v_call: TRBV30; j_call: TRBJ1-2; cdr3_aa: CAWIGSYRDHHTF; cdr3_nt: TGTGCCTGGATTGGAAGTTACCGGGACCACCACACCTTC
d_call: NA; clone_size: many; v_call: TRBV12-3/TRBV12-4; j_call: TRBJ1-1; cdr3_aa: CASSGDDRETEAFF; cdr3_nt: TGTGCCAGCAGTGGGGATGACAGAGAGACTGAAGCTTTCTTT
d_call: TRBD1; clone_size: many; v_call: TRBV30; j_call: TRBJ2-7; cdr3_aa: CAWSVAMNWDSSYEQYF; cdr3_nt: TGTGCCTGGAGTGTAGCCATGAATTGGGACAGCTCCTACGAGCAGTACTTC
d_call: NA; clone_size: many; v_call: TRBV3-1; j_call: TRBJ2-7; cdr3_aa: CASSRWTASYEQYF; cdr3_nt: TGTGCCAGCAGCCGCTGGACAGCCTCCTACGAGCAGTACTTC
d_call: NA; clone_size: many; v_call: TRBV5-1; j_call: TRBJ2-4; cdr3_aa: CASSLVPRVAKNIQYF; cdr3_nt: TGCGCCAGCAGCTTGGTGCCCCGGGTAGCCAAAAACATTCAGTACTTC
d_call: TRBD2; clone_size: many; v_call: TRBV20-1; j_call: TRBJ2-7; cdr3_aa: CSAPRTSGLSYEQYF; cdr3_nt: TGCAGTGCTCCACGGACTAGCGGGCTTTCCTACGAGCAGTACTTC
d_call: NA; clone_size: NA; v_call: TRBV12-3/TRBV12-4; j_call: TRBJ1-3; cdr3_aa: CASSLQGTANTIYF; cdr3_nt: TGTGCCAGCAGTTTACAGGGGACGGCAAACACCATATATTTT
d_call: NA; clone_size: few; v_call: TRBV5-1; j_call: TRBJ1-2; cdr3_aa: CASSFFPAGRVGNYGYTF; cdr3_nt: TGCGCCAGCAGCTTTTTCCCCGCCGGACGGGTGGGAAACTATGGCTACACCTTC
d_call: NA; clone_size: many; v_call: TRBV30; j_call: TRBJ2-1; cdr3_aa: CAWSREVGNEQFF; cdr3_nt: TGTGCCTGGAGCAGGGAAGTTGGAAATGAGCAGTTCTTC